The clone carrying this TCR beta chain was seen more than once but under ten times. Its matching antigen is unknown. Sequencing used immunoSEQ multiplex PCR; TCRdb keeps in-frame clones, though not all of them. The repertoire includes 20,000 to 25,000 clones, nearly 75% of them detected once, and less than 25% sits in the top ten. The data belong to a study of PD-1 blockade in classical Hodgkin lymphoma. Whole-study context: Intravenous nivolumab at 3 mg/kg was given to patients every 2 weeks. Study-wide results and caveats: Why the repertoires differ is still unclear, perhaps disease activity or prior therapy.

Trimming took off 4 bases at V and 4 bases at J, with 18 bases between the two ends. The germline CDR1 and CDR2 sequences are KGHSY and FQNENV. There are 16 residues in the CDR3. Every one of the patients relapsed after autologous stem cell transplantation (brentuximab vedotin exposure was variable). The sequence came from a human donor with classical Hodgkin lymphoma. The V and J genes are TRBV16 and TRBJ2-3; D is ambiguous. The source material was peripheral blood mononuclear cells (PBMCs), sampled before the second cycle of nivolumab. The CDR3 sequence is CASSRNFDQRSDTQYF. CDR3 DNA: TGTGCCAGCAGCCGAAATTTTGACCAGAGGTCAGATACGCAGTATTTT.